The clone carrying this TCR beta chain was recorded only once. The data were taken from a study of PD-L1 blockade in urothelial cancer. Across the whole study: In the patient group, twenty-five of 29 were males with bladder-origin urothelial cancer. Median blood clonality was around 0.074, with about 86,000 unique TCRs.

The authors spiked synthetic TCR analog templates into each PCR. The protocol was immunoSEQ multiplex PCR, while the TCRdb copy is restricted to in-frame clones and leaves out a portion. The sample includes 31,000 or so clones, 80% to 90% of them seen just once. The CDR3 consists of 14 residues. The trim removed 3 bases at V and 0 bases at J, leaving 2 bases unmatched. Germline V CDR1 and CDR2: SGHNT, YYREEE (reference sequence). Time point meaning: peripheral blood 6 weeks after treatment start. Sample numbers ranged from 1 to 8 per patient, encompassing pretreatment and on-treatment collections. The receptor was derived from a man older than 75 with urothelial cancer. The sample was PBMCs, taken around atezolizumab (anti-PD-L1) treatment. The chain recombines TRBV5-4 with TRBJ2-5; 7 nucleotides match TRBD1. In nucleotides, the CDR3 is TGTGCCAGCAGCTCGGGACAGAACCAAGAGACCCAGTACTTC. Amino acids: CASSSGQNQETQYF.